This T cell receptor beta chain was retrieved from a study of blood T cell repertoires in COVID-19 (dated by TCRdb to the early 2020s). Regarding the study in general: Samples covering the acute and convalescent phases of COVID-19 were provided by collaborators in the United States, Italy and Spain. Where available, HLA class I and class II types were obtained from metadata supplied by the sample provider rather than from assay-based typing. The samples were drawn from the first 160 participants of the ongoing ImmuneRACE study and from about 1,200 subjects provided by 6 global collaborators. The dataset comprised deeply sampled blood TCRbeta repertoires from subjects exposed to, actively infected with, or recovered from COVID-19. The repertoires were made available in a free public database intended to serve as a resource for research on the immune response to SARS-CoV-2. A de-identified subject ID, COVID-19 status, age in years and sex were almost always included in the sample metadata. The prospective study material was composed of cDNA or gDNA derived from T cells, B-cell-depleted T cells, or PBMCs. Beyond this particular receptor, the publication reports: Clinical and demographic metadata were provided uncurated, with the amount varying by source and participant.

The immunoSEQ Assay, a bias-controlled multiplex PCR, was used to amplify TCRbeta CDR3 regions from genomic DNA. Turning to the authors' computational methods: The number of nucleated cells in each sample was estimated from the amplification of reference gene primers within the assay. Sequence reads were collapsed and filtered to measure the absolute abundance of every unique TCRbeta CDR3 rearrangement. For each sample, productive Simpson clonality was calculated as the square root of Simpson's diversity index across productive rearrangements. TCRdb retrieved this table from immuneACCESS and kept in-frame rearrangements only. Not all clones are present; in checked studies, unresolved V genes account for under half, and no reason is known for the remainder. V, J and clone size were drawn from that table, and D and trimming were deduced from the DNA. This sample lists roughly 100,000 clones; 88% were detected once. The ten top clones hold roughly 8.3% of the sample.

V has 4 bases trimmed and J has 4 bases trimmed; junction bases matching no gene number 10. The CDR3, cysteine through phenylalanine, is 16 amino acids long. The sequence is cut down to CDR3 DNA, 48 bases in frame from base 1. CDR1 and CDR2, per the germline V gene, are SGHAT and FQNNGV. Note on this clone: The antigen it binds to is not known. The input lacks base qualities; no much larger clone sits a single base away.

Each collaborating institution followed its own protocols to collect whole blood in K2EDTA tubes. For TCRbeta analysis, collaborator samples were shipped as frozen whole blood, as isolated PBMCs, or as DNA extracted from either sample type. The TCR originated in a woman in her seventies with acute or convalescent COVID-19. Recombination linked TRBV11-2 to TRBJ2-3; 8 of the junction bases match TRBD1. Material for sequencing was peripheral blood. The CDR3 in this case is CASSSPDRGVADTQYF. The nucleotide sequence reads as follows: TGTGCCAGCAGCTCGCCCGACAGGGGAGTCGCAGATACGCAGTATTTT.